A single sample gave rise to the 13 T cell receptor beta chains below, sequenced in a study of PD-1 blockade in classical Hodgkin lymphoma. The repertoire was sequenced with immunoSEQ multiplex PCR; TCRdb's copy has only in-frame clones and lacks some. The sample consists of 30,000 to 40,000 clones, around 89% of them appearing once. Described time point: newly diagnosed, previously untreated cHL patient sample. Negative selection with magnetic separation was used to purify CD4+ T cells from thawed PBMCs. Sequencing was performed on CD4+ T cells from blood. The receptors were sampled from a human donor with classical Hodgkin lymphoma.

This clone was observed a handful of times. The V call is TRBV9, the J call TRBJ1-6; a possible D gene is TRBD1 (5 bases). The germline V gene has CDR1 SGDLS and CDR2 YYNGEE. This CDR3 has 13 amino acids. The V end lost 1 base, the J end lost 10 bases, and 9 bases lay between the germline ends. CDR3 sequence (DNA): TGTGCCAGCAGCGTAATTGGGGACTCACCCCTCCACTTT. Amino acid sequence: CASSVIGDSPLHF.

This chain links TRBV7-3 with TRBJ1-3, with D hard to call. V lost 11 bases, J lost 1 base, and 27 bases lay in between. Germline loops: CDR1 SGHTA, CDR2 FQGTGA. This CDR3 has 18 residues. The CDR3 protein is CAGLEGVSIRFSGNTIYF. DNA for the CDR3: TGTGCCGGACTAGAAGGCGTCTCCATTAGGTTTTCTGGAAACACCATATATTTT.

The rearrangement joins TRBV9 to TRBJ2-7; D gene uncertain. Trimming shortened V by 3 bases and J by 2 bases, and 18 bases separated the two germline ends. The CDR3 spans 16 residues. The germline gives CDR1 SGDLS, CDR2 YYNGEE. CDR3 amino acids: CASSDPPGDGAYEQYF. The CDR3 nucleotides read TGTGCCAGCAGCGACCCTCCGGGTGACGGCGCCTACGAGCAGTACTTC.

The CDR3 is CSVVLAGVVNIQYF. CDR3 sequence (DNA): TGCAGCGTTGTTCTAGCGGGAGTGGTAAACATTCAGTACTTC. The chain links TRBV29-1 to TRBJ2-4; 10 positions match TRBD2. Germline loops: CDR1 SQVTM, CDR2 ANQGSEA. The CDR3 runs 14 residues. J gave up 6 bases and V 4 bases, and 6 bases lay outside the gene matches.

The chain combines TRBV2 with TRBJ1-5; D call uncertain. The CDR3 has 13 amino acids. Germline values: CDR1 SNHLY, CDR2 FYNNEI. Trimming took 6 bases from V and 0 from J, leaving 6 bases between them. The CDR3 loop reads CASRRDSNQPQHF. In nucleotides, the CDR3 is TGTGCCAGCAGGCGGGATAGCAATCAGCCCCAGCATTTT.

The rearrangement uses TRBV4-1 and TRBJ1-1, with D unresolved. This CDR3 has 15 residues. Germline CDR1 and CDR2: MGHRA and YSYEKL. Trimming took 0 bases from V and 1 from J, leaving 9 bases between them. The CDR3, as DNA: TGCGCCAGCAGCCAAGATCCCGGCCGGAACACTGAAGCTTTCTTT. It is translated as CASSQDPGRNTEAFF.

This clone was recorded only once. The chain couples TRBV7-3 to TRBJ1-1, with D unclear. The CDR3 spans 14 residues. V lost 5 bases and J lost 1, with 11 bases in between. The germline CDR1 and CDR2 sequences are SGHTA and FQGTGA. CDR3 bases: TGTGCCAGCAGCCCCAGGACGGGGAACACTGAAGCTTTCTTT. This translates into CASSPRTGNTEAFF.

The V call is TRBV6-6, the J call TRBJ2-1; TRBD2 might be the D (6 bases). This CDR3 has 15 residues. Trimming removed 6 bases at V and 7 bases at J, with 19 bases between. Germline assignment: CDR1 MNHNY and CDR2 SVGAGI (reference sequence). The CDR3, as DNA: TGTGCCAGCAGGGGACCTGGAGGGTCTGGGAATGAGCAGTTCTTC. It yields the protein CASRGPGGSGNEQFF.

This chain joins TRBV20-1 and TRBJ1-2; no definite D call. Germline loops: CDR1 DFQATT, CDR2 SNEGSKA (reference sequence). The CDR3 has 11 residues. In DNA form, the CDR3 reads TGCAGCACCGAGAGGTACAATGGCTACACCTTC. It translates to CSTERYNGYTF.

The V and J genes are TRBV7-2 and TRBJ2-5, with TRBD2 matching over 12 bases. The germline gives CDR1 SGHTA, CDR2 FQGNSA. Trimming at V came to 5 bases and at J to 4 bases, leaving 5 bases not matched to a gene. This CDR3 comprises 15 residues. This CDR3 is CASSRRLAGVETQYF. In DNA form, the CDR3 reads TGTGCCAGCAGCCGACGACTAGCGGGAGTAGAGACCCAGTACTTC.

V and J are TRBV7-7 and TRBJ2-3; 9 bases line up with TRBD2. This CDR3 has 15 residues. With V trimmed by 1 base and J by 3 bases, 2 bases remained unmatched. The germline V gene encodes CDR1 SSHAT and CDR2 FNYEAQ (reference sequence). The CDR3 DNA sequence: TGTGCCAGCAGCTTAGTGGCGGGGGGGACAGATACGCAGTATTTT. It translates to CASSLVAGGTDTQYF.

The chain has TRBV7-9 and TRBJ2-2; D gene uncertain. V lost 2 bases to trimming and J lost 7 bases, with 2 bases between them. Per germline, CDR1 SEHNR and CDR2 FQNEAQ (reference sequence). The CDR3 length is 11 residues. The CDR3 nucleotides read TGTGCCAGCAGCTTACACGGGGAGCTGTTTTTT. Encoded protein: CASSLHGELFF.

The CDR3 sequence: CASSASLIRELNRYTF. The CDR3 bases are TGTGCCAGCAGCGCTTCTTTGATCCGGGAGCTCAATCGCTACACCTTC. This rearrangement joins TRBV9 to TRBJ1-2, with unresolved D. Deletions cut 3 bases from V and 9 bases from J, with 24 bases between. Germline V gene lookup returns CDR1 SGDLS and CDR2 YYNGEE. The CDR3 spans 16 residues.